One and the same sample provided the 26 T cell receptor beta chains below, sequenced in a study of shared clonotypes between healthy human individuals. TCRdb's table, derived via immunoSEQ multiplex PCR, lists solely in-frame clones and lacks some. The data contain some 980,000 clones, about three quarters of them singletons. The sequenced sample consisted of memory CD4+ T cells sorted from blood. Documented subset: CD45RA-negative fraction. These receptors were obtained from a man aged 18 to 30 in good health.

Concerning this clone itself: The same CDR3 is also encoded by other DNA sequences in this sample. This chain links TRBV5-4 with TRBJ2-1; D remains unclear. Germline CDR1 reads SGHNT; CDR2 reads YYREEE (reference sequence). The CDR3 spans 11 residues. Trimming left V 4 bases short and J 4 bases short, with 3 bases between. Written as DNA, the CDR3 is TGTGCCAGCAGCCTGTACAATGAGCAGTTCTTC. Protein product: CASSLYNEQFF. The variable domain in full, with the rest retrieved from reference TRBV5-4 and TRBJ2-1, is ETGVTQSPTHLIKTRGQQVTLRCSSQSGHNTVSWYQQALGQGPQFIFQYYREEENGRGNFPPRFSGLQFPNYSSELNVNALELDDSALYLCASSLYNEQFFGPGTRLTVL.

The chain carries TRBV7-9 and TRBJ2-7; D gene ambiguous. Germline assignment: CDR1 SEHNR and CDR2 FQNEAQ (reference sequence). Trimming cost V 4 bases and J 3 bases, with 13 bases left between them. The CDR3 extends over 14 amino acids. The CDR3 DNA sequence: TGTGCCAGCAGCTATGATTCGGTCCGCTACGAGCAGTACTTC. As protein: CASSYDSVRYEQYF.

Only a few counts were recorded for this clone. The rearrangement uses TRBV4-3 and TRBJ2-5; D is possibly TRBD1 or TRBD2 (5 bases each). V lost 2 bases, J lost 6 bases, and 19 bases lay in between. The length of the CDR3 is 16 residues. CDR1 is LGHNA and CDR2 is YSLEER in the germline V gene. CDR3 in amino acids: CASSQSGALPDKTQYF. The CDR3 region has the DNA TGCGCCAGCAGCCAATCCGGGGCTCTCCCCGACAAGACCCAGTACTTC.

The chain joins TRBV6-6 to TRBJ1-1, with a possible D match to TRBD1 (6 bases). Germline V lookup: CDR1 MNHNY, CDR2 SVGAGI (reference sequence). This CDR3 is 12 amino acids long. Deletions cut 7 bases from V and 8 bases from J, with 14 bases between. CDR3 DNA: TGTGCCAGCATTAACAGGGTGGGCGAAGCTTTCTTT. Translation: CASINRVGEAFF.

The V and J genes are TRBV4-1 and TRBJ1-4; 9 bases line up with TRBD1. CDR1 is MGHRA, CDR2 YSYEKL, per germline. The CDR3 consists of 16 residues. J was trimmed by 5 bases and V by 1 base; bases with no gene match: 5. The CDR3 DNA follows: TGCGCCAGCAGCCAAGTTCCCGGGACAGGGAATGAAAAACTGTTTTTT. It yields the protein CASSQVPGTGNEKLFF.

This chain joins TRBV6-1 and TRBJ1-4, with unresolved D. This CDR3 is 10 amino acids long. Germline CDR1 is MNHNS and CDR2 is SASEGT. V lost 6 bases, J lost 8 bases, and 4 bases lay in between. CDR3 region: CASREEKLFF. Here the CDR3 DNA reads TGTGCCAGCAGGGAGGAAAAACTGTTTTTT.

The rearrangement uses TRBV4-3 and TRBJ1-3; D gene ambiguous. This CDR3 is 16 amino acids long. Germline CDR1 is LGHNA and CDR2 is YSLEER. Trimming cost V 1 base and J 1 base, with 11 bases left between them. CDR3: CASSQGVVGSGNTIYF. Here the CDR3 DNA reads TGCGCCAGCAGCCAAGGGGTGGTAGGGTCTGGAAACACCATATATTTT.

Regarding this clone: A read error may produce the germline difference seen at one junction end. This rearrangement joins TRBV10-3 to TRBJ1-4; 9 bases fit TRBD1. The CDR3 has 11 amino acids. Germline-derived CDR1 and CDR2 are ENHRY and SYGVKD. In DNA form, the CDR3 reads TGTGCCATCAGTGGGGGGACAGGGCGGCTTTTT. Its translation: CAISGGTGRLF.

With respect to this clone: At one end, the junction sequence differs from germline, possibly due to a read error. The J gene is TRBJ1-2, the V gene TRBV2; a weak D match, TRBD1 (5 bases). Germline loops: CDR1 SNHLY, CDR2 FYNNEI. This CDR3 region has 14 residues. The CDR3 sequence: CASREGEANYGYTF. The CDR3 DNA reads TGTGCCAGCAGAGAAGGGGAGGCTAACTATGGCTACACCTTC.

There are a few counts of this clone. The chain employs TRBV2 and TRBJ1-6, with D hard to call. V lost 4 bases, J lost 10 bases, and 11 bases lay in between. This CDR3 has 13 residues. Germline assignment: CDR1 SNHLY and CDR2 FYNNEI. CDR3 residues: CASSVTTRSPLHF. The DNA of the CDR3 is TGTGCCAGCAGTGTGACAACGCGGTCACCCCTCCACTTT.

This chain links TRBV10-2 with TRBJ2-5; weak D call: TRBD1 (5 bases). The CDR3 contains 13 residues. Germline values: CDR1 WSHSY, CDR2 SAAADI. Trimming pared 3 bases from V and 7 bases from J, leaving 12 bases between. DNA of the CDR3: TGCGCCAGCAGTGAACAGGTTTTAGGGACCCAGTACTTC. It translates to CASSEQVLGTQYF.

The chain joins TRBV5-6 to TRBJ1-5; no clear D gene. Germline lookup yields CDR1 SGHDT and CDR2 YYEEEE. This CDR3 spans 14 amino acids. Trimming pared 2 bases from V and 9 bases from J, leaving 15 bases between. The CDR3 spells CASSFGQPSSPQHF. The CDR3 DNA sequence: TGTGCCAGCAGCTTCGGTCAGCCCTCTTCGCCCCAGCATTTT. Complete variable domain (other parts from reference TRBV5-6 and TRBJ1-5): DAGVTQSPTHLIKTRGQQVTLRCSPKSGHDTVSWYQQALGQGPQFIFQYYEEEERQRGNFPDRFSGHQFPNYSSELNVNALLLGDSALYLCASSFGQPSSPQHFGDGTRLSIL.

The chain couples TRBV27 to TRBJ2-3; maybe TRBD2 (6 bases). The CDR3 length is 15 residues. Per the germline V gene, CDR1 is MNHEY and CDR2 is SMNVEV (reference sequence). V lost 4 bases, J lost 0 bases, and 11 bases lay in between. CDR3 region: CASSSSGVSTDTQYF. In nucleotides, the CDR3 is TGTGCCAGCAGTTCGTCGGGGGTCAGCACAGATACGCAGTATTTT.

The gene calls are TRBV7-3 and TRBJ2-7; D remains ambiguous. The CDR3 extends over 14 amino acids. Trimming took 5 bases from V and 2 from J, leaving 13 bases between them. Germline CDR1 reads SGHTA; CDR2 reads FQGTGA. The CDR3 coding sequence is TGTGCCAGCAGCCCCGACAAGGTCCCCTACGAGCAGTACTTC. This codes for CASSPDKVPYEQYF.

In nucleotides, the CDR3 is TGTGCCAGCAGTTACAGCCCGGGACAGGGACACTATGGCTACACCTTC. This gives the protein CASSYSPGQGHYGYTF. The chain links TRBV6-5 to TRBJ1-2; 9 bases fit TRBD1. The J segment lost 3 bases and the V segment lost 2 bases, leaving 7 bases of the junction unmatched. Germline loops: CDR1 MNHEY, CDR2 SVGAGI. This CDR3 region has 16 residues.

The chain links TRBV7-2 to TRBJ2-7; maybe TRBD1 (6 bases). Trimming removed 1 base at V and 5 bases at J, with 15 bases between. The CDR3 length is 15 residues. Germline loops: CDR1 SGHTA, CDR2 FQGNSA. The CDR3: CASSLGDTLPNEQYF. The CDR3 DNA reads as TGTGCCAGCAGCTTAGGGGACACCTTACCCAACGAGCAGTACTTC.

This clone was detected once. V usage is TRBV5-1 and J usage is TRBJ2-3; D unclear. This CDR3 is built from 16 residues. Germline V gene lookup returns CDR1 SGHRS and CDR2 YFSETQ. Trimming pared 3 bases from V and 0 bases from J, leaving 14 bases between. CDR3 sequence: CASSSRTSQSTDTQYF. In nucleotides, the CDR3 is TGCGCCAGCAGCTCTCGGACGTCTCAAAGCACAGATACGCAGTATTTT.

This chain links TRBV29-1 with TRBJ1-2; 9 bases match TRBD1. CDR1 is SQVTM, CDR2 ANQGSEA, per germline. V gave up 5 bases and J gave up 4 bases; unmatched junction bases: 14. The CDR3 loop spans 16 amino acids. For the CDR3, the DNA is TGCAGCGTTTTCGACAGGGGGGCTATGAGGAGCTATGGCTACACCTTC. It is translated as CSVFDRGAMRSYGYTF.

This chain connects TRBV7-2 to TRBJ1-2; D call uncertain. The germline V gene has CDR1 SGHTA and CDR2 FQGNSA. The CDR3 consists of 13 residues. With 2 bases removed from V and 2 bases from J, the gap between germline ends came to 6 bases. The CDR3 spells CASSLQENYGYTF. In nucleotides, the CDR3 is TGTGCCAGCAGCTTACAGGAGAACTATGGCTACACCTTC. Complete variable domain (other parts from reference TRBV7-2 and TRBJ1-2): GAGVSQSPSNKVTEKGKDVELRCDPISGHTALYWYRQSLGQGLEFLIYFQGNSAPDKSGLPSDRFSAERTGGSVSTLTIQRTQQEDSAVYLCASSLQENYGYTFGSGTRLTVV.

The rearrangement joins TRBV19 to TRBJ1-1; D gene unclear. Per the germline V gene, CDR1 is LNHDA and CDR2 is SQIVND (reference sequence). V was clipped by 9 bases and J by 1 base, with 15 bases between them. The CDR3 length is 14 residues. The CDR3 loop reads CASEAGLGNTEAFF. Here the CDR3 DNA reads TGTGCCAGCGAGGCGGGGTTAGGGAACACTGAAGCTTTCTTT.

This rearrangement joins TRBV7-2 to TRBJ2-5; 7 nucleotides line up with TRBD2. Germline CDR1 and CDR2: SGHTA and FQGNSA. The CDR3 sequence is 14 residues long. The V segment lost 1 base and the J segment 5 bases; nucleotides outside the gene matches: 4. The CDR3 here is CASSLGTRSETQYF. In nucleotides, the CDR3 is TGTGCCAGCAGCTTAGGGACTAGGAGCGAGACCCAGTACTTC.

This clone was seen repeatedly, ten times or more. The rearrangement links TRBV4-1 to TRBJ2-7; D possibly corresponds to TRBD1 (5 bases). V was pared by 1 base and J by 2 bases, with 15 bases between. The CDR3 totals 16 residues. Germline CDR1 MGHRA, CDR2 YSYEKL. The CDR3 DNA is TGCGCCAGCAGCCAAGGTGGGTTGGGGCAGACCTACGAGCAGTACTTC. Its translation is CASSQGGLGQTYEQYF.

V gene TRBV6-6 combines with J gene TRBJ2-1, with 8 bases matching TRBD1. V was clipped by 2 bases and J by 8 bases; unmatched bases: 5. CDR1 and CDR2 (germline): MNHNY, SVGAGI (reference sequence). The CDR3 runs 14 residues. The CDR3, as DNA: TGTGCCAGCAGTTACCCGACACAGGGGGATGAGCAGTTCTTC. This encodes CASSYPTQGDEQFF.

The chain carries TRBV10-3 and TRBJ1-5; tentatively, D is TRBD1 (6 bases). Germline V CDR1 and CDR2: ENHRY, SYGVKD. The length of the CDR3 is 13 residues. V was trimmed by 8 bases and J by 3 bases, leaving 11 bases between them. DNA of the CDR3: TGTGCCATCCAAGGGGGGGTCAATCAGCCCCAGCATTTT. It is translated as CAIQGGVNQPQHF.

The chain has TRBV29-1 and TRBJ2-3, with 7 bases aligning to TRBD1. Germline CDR1 reads SQVTM; CDR2 reads ANQGSEA. This CDR3 has 15 amino acids. Losses at the gene ends were 4 bases for V and 1 base for J; bases not matched to a gene: 8. The CDR3 is CSVALRQGGTDTQYF. CDR3 bases: TGCAGCGTTGCGCTCCGACAGGGCGGCACAGATACGCAGTATTTT.

The gene calls are TRBV4-1 and TRBJ2-2; no reliable D call. The V gene lost 0 bases and the J gene lost 12 bases, with 8 bases spanning the gap. CDR3 length: 12 residues. CDR1 and CDR2 (germline): MGHRA, YSYEKL. The CDR3 DNA reads TGCGCCAGCAGCCAAGATAAGGTTAAGCTGTTTTTT. Residues: CASSQDKVKLFF.